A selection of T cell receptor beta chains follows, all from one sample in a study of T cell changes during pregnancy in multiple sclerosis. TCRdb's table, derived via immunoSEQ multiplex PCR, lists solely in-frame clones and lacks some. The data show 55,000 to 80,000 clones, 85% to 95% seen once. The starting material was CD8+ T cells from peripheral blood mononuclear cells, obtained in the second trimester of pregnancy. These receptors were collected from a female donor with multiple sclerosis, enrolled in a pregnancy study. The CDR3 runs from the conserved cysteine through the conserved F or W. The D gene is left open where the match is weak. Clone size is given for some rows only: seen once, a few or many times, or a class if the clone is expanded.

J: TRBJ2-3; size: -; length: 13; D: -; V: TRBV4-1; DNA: TGCGCCAGCAGCCAAGCTGGGGAGGACACGCAGTATTTT; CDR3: CASSQAGEDTQYF
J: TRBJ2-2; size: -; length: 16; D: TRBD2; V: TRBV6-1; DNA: TGTGCCAGCAGTGAACGACTAGCGGTATACACCGGGGAGCTGTTTTTT; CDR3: CASSERLAVYTGELFF
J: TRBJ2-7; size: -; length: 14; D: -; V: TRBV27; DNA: TGTGCCAGCAGTTTACGGGGGAGATACTACGAGCAGTACTTC; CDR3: CASSLRGRYYEQYF
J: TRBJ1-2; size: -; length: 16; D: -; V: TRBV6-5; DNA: TGTGCCAGCAATTACTCGGCCGGGGGTTCCGGCTATGGCTACGCCTTC; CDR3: CASNYSAGGSGYGYAF
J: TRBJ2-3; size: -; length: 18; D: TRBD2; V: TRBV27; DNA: TGTGCCAGCAGTTTATATCCCCCTTTCCCGGGAGGGCTCGATACGCAGTATTTT; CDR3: CASSLYPPFPGGLDTQYF
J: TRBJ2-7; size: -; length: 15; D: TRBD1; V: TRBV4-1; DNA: TGCGCCAGCAGCCAGGACAGGGCCCCGGTCTACGAGCAGTACTTC; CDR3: CASSQDRAPVYEQYF
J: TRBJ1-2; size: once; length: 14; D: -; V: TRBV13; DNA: TGTGCCAGCAGCTTAAGGACTCCGGACGGTGGCTACACCTTC; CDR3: CASSLRTPDGGYTF
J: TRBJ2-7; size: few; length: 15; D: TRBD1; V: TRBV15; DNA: TGTGCCACCAGCAGCCGGGACAGGGAAGGGTACGAGCAGTACTTC; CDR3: CATSSRDREGYEQYF
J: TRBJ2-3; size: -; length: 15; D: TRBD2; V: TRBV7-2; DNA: TGTGCCAGCAGCTTTAGCGGGGCAAACACAGATACGCAGTATTTT; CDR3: CASSFSGANTDTQYF
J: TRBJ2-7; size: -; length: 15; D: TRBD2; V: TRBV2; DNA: TGTGCCAGCAGGGATAGCGGGAGGGCCTACTACGAGCAGTACTTC; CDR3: CASRDSGRAYYEQYF
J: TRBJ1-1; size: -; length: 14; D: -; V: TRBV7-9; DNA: TGTGCCAGCAGCTTAGATTCAGGGATGCCTGAAGCTTTCTTT; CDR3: CASSLDSGMPEAFF
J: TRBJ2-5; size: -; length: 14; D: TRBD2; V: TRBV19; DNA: TGTGCCAGTCGTGGGACTAGCAGTTTGGAGACCCAGTACTTC; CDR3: CASRGTSSLETQYF
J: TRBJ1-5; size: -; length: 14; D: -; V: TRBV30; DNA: TGTGCCTGGAGTGGAGGGGAGGGCTCTCAGCCCCAGCATTTT; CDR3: CAWSGGEGSQPQHF
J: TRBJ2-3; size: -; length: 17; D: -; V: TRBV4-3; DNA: TGCGCCAGCAGCCAAGATTCGGCGGGGTCTAGCACAGATACGCAGTATTTT; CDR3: CASSQDSAGSSTDTQYF
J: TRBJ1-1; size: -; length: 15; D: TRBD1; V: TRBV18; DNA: TGTGCCAGCCCAGGGGGGACAGGGGGGAACACTGAAGCTTTCTTT; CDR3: CASPGGTGGNTEAFF
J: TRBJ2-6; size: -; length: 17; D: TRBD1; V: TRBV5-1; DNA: TGCGCCAGCAGCTTGGTAGGACAGGCCTCTGGGGCCAACGTCCTGACTTTC; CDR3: CASSLVGQASGANVLTF
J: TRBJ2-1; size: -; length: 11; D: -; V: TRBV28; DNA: TGTGCCAGCAGGGGAGGGGGAGAGCAGTTCTTC; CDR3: CASRGGGEQFF
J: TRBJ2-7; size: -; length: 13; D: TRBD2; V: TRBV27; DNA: TGTGCCAGCAGTTTCGGGGGGACCTACGAGCAGTACTTC; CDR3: CASSFGGTYEQYF
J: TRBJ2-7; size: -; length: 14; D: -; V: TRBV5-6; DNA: TGTGCCAGCAGCTTGGCTGGGTACAGCCACGAGCAGTACTTC; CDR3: CASSLAGYSHEQYF
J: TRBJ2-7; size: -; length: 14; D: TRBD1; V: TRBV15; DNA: TGTGCCACCAGAGAGGGACAGGGGAAATACGAGCAGTACTTC; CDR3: CATREGQGKYEQYF
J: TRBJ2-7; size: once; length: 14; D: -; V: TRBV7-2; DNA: TGTGCCAGCAGCTCCCCGGGGTATCCCTACGAGCAGTACTTC; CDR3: CASSSPGYPYEQYF
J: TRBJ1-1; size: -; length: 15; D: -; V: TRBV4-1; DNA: TGCGCCAGCAGCCAAATCGTGGGCATGAACACTGAAGCTTTCTTT; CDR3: CASSQIVGMNTEAFF
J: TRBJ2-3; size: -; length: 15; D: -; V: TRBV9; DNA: TGTGCCAGCAGCGCCTACGCCCCTAGCACAGATACGCAGTATTTT; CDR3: CASSAYAPSTDTQYF
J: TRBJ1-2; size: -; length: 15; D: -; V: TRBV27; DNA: TGTGCCAGCAGTTTATCCGCAACAGACCACTATGGCTACACCTTC; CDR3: CASSLSATDHYGYTF
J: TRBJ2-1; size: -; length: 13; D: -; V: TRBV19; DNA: TGTGCCAGTAGTATGGACAGTTACAATGAGCAGTTCTTC; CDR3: CASSMDSYNEQFF
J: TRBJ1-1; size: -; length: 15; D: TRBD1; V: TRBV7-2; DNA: TGTGCCAGCAGCCCTGGACAGGGTGTGGGGACTGAAGCTTTCTTT; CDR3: CASSPGQGVGTEAFF
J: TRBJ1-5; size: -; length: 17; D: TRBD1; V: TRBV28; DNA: TGTGCCAGCAGTCTCGACGGACAGGTCAGGAATAATCAGCCCCAGCATTTT; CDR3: CASSLDGQVRNNQPQHF
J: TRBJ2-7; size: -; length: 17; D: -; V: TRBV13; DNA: TGTGCCAGCAGCTCATACGTCCTGAGGGCCGACACCTACGAGCAGTACTTC; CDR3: CASSSYVLRADTYEQYF
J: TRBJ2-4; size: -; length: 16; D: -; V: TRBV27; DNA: TGTGCCAGCAGCGGAGGAGGTTACGCCCAAAGGAACATTCAGTACTTC; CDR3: CASSGGGYAQRNIQYF
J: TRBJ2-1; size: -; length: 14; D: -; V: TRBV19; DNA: TGTGCCAGTAGTATATGGTATAAAGGGGATGAGCAGTTCTTC; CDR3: CASSIWYKGDEQFF
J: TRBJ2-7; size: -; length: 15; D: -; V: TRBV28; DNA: TGTGCCAGCAGTTTAAGGGGGAGTAGAAAGGACGAGCAGTACTTC; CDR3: CASSLRGSRKDEQYF
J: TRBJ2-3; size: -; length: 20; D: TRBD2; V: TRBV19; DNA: TGTGCCAGTAGCCCAATAGCTAGGCTAGCGGGAGGGCCAGGCACAGATACGCAGTATTTT; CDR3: CASSPIARLAGGPGTDTQYF
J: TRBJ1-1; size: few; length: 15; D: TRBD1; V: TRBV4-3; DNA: TGCGCCAGCAGCCAGGACAGGGGGTCAGGAACTGAAGCTTTCTTT; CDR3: CASSQDRGSGTEAFF
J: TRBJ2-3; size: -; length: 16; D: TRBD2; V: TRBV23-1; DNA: TGCGCCAGCAGCCCTAGCGGGGAGGGCAGCACAGATACGCAGTATTTT; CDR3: CASSPSGEGSTDTQYF
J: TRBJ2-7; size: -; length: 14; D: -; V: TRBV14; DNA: TGTGCCAGCAGCCAAGATCGGGGAAGGGACGAGCAGTACTTC; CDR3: CASSQDRGRDEQYF